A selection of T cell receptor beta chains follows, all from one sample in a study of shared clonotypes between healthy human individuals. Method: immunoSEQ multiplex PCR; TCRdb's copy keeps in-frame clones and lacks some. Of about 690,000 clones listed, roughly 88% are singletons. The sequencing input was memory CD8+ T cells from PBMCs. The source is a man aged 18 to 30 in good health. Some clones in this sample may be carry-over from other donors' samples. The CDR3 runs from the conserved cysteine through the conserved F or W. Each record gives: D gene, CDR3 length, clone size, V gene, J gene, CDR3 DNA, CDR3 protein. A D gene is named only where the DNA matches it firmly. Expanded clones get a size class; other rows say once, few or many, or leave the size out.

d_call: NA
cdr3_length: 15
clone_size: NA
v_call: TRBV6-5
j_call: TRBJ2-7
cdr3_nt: TGTGCCAGCAGTTACGGGCAGGGAGGTTCCTACGAGCAGTACTTC
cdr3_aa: CASSYGQGGSYEQYF

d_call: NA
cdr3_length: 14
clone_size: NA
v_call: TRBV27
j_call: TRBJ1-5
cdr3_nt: TGTGCCAGCAGTTTAATGGGGGCGCGGAGTCCCCAGCATTTT
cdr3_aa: CASSLMGARSPQHF

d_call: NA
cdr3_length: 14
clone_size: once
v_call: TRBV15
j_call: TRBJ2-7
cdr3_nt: TGTGCCACCAGCAGAGGTACAGGGTCCAACGAGCAGTACTTC
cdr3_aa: CATSRGTGSNEQYF

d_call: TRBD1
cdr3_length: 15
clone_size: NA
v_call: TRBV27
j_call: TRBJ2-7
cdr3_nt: TGTGCCAGCAGTTTAGATGGACAGGGGTATTACGAGCAGTACTTC
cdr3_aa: CASSLDGQGYYEQYF

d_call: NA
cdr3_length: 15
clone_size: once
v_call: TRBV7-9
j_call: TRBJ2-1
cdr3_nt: TGTGCCAGCAGCTTAGAGGGATCCTCCTACAATGAGCAGTTCTTC
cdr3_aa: CASSLEGSSYNEQFF

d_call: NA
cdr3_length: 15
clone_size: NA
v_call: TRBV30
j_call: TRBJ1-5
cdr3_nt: TGTGCCTGGAGTCCGCCCGTTTCGAGAAATCAGCCCCAGCATTTT
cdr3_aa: CAWSPPVSRNQPQHF

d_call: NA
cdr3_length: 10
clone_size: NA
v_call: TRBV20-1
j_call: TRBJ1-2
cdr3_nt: TGCAGTGCACCGTTTTCTGGCTACACCTTC
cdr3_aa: CSAPFSGYTF

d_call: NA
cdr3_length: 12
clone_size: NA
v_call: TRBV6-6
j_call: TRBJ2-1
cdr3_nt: TGTGCCAGCACCGCAGGGCACAATGAGCAGTTCTTC
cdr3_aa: CASTAGHNEQFF

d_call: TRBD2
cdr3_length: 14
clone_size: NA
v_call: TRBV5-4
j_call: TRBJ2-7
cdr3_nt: TGTGCCAGCAGCTTATCTAGCGGGGGCTACGAGCAGTACTTC
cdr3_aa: CASSLSSGGYEQYF

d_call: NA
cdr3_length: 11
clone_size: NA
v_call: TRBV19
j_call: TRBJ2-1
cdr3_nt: TGTGCCAGTGGGTTCTACAATGAGCAGTTCTTC
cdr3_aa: CASGFYNEQFF

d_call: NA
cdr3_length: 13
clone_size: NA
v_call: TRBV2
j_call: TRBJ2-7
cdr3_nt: TGTGCCATCCGGCGGGCAGGGAGATACGAGCAGTACTTC
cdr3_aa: CAIRRAGRYEQYF

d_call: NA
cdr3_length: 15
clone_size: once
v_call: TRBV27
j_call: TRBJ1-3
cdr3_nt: TGTGCCAGCAGTTTACGCGGATACTCTGGAAACACCATATATTTT
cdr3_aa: CASSLRGYSGNTIYF

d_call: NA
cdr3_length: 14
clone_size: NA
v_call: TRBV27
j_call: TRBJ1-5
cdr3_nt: TGTGCCAGCAGTCTCCGACAGTTCAATCAGCCCCAGCATTTT
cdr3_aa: CASSLRQFNQPQHF

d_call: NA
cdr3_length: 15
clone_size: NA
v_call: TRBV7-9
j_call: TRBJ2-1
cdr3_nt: TGTGCCAGCAGCTTAGCTCACGGGACTTACAATGAGCAGTTCTTC
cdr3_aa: CASSLAHGTYNEQFF

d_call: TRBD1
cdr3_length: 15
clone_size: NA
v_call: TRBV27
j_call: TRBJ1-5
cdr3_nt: TGTGCCAGCAGGGAACAGGGGTTGGGCAATCAGCCCCAGCATTTT
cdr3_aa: CASREQGLGNQPQHF

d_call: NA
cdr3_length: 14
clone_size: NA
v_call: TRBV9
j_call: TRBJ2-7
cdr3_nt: TGTGCCAGCAGCGTAGCTGGGCATACCTACGAGCAGTACTTC
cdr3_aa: CASSVAGHTYEQYF

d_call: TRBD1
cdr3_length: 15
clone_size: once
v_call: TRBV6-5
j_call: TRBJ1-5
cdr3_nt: TGTGCCAGCAGTCAAACAGGGGGCGCCGGTCAGCCCCAGCATTTT
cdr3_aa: CASSQTGGAGQPQHF

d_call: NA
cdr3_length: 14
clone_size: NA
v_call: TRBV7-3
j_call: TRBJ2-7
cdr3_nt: TGTGCCAGCAGCTTAGGGCAGGTTCCGAACGAGCAGTACTTC
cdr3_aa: CASSLGQVPNEQYF

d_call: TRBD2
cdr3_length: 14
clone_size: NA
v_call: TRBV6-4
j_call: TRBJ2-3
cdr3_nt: TGTGCCAGCAGTGCCCGGGGAGGGGAAGATACGCAGTATTTT
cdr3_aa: CASSARGGEDTQYF

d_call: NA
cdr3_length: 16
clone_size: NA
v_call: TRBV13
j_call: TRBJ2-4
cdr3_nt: TGTGCCAGCACCCCTCTGGGGCGGGAAGCCAAAAACATTCAGTACTTC
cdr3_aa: CASTPLGREAKNIQYF

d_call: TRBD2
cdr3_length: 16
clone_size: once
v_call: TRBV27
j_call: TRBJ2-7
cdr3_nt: TGTGCCAGCAGTTTATCGTTCACGGGAGGTGGCGACGAGCAGTACTTC
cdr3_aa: CASSLSFTGGGDEQYF

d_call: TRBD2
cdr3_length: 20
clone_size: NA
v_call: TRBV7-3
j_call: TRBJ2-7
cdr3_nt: TGTGCCAGCAGCTTAGGCCCCCCCCGACTAGCGCTGGCGACCTCCTACGAGCAGTACTTC
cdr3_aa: CASSLGPPRLALATSYEQYF

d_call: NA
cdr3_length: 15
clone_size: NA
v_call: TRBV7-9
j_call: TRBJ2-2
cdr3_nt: TGTGCCAGCAGATCAGAGGGATACCGGGGCGGGGAGCTGTTTTTT
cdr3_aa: CASRSEGYRGGELFF

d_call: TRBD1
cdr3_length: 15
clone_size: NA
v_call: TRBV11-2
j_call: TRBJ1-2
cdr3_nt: TGTGCCAGCAGCTTCGGGACAGGACCCCTCTATGGCTACACCTTC
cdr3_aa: CASSFGTGPLYGYTF

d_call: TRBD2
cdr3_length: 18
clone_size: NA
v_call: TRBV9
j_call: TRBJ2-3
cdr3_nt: TGTGCCAGCAGCGAGACCGGAAAAGTAGCGGGACTCACAGATACGCAGTATTTT
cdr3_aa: CASSETGKVAGLTDTQYF

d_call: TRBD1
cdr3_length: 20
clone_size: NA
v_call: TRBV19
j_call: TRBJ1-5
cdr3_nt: TGTGCCAGTAGTATAGACCGGGGGGACAGGGGGCCCGTTCGGCATCAGCCCCAGCATTTT
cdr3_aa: CASSIDRGDRGPVRHQPQHF

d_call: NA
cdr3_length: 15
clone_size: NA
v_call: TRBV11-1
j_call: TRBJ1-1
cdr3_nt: TGTGCCAGCAGCTTAGTGGCCGTTAGGAACACTGAAGCTTTCTTT
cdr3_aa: CASSLVAVRNTEAFF

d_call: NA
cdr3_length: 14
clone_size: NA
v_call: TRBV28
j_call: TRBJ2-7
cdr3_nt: TGTGCCAGCATATATGGAGGGGGGATGTACGAGCAGTACTTC
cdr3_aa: CASIYGGGMYEQYF